The present entry profiles one T cell receptor beta chain with its context. Its antigen remains unidentified. These data are taken from a study of blood T cells in healthy people across ages. Turning to the study itself: About one barcoded TCR beta cDNA was captured per two T cells.

With a J-beta primer mix and a sample-barcoded 5' primer, a second PCR ran roughly 6 to 12 cycles. Tagging of each cDNA molecule was performed by a template-switch adaptor with 12 random nucleotides. TCRdb redid the calling of the 5' RACE reads with MiXCR, one entry per CDR3 protein. The sample carries 650,000 to 800,000 distinct CDR3 sequences, roughly 44% recorded once. The CDR3 runs 13 residues. V lost 4 bases to trimming and J lost 8 bases, with 17 bases between them. Germline CDR1 GTSNPN, CDR2 SVGIG (reference sequence). General observations from the study: Comparison with aged donors showed that long-lived donors had more naive CD4+ cells and higher diversity. Estimated diversity across one million T cells was deemed an underestimate.

The chain carries TRBV30 and TRBJ1-2, with D unresolved. The sequence was collected from a man between 60 and 75 years old in good health. The source material was blood. CDR3: CAWNPGPGGGYTF. The CDR3 DNA reads TGTGCCTGGAACCCCGGGCCCGGAGGCGGCTACACCTTC.